The 13 T cell receptor beta chains in this list originate from one sample, sequenced in a study of cytomegalovirus exposure and HLA in healthy donors. In the PCR, 60 Vbeta and 13 Jbeta primers were used. Libraries were prepared by immunoSEQ multiplex PCR; TCRdb keeps only in-frame clonotypes and omits some of them. The data contain approximately 130,000 clones, 60% to 85% of them seen just once; the ten biggest clones take up less than 4%. Sequences were obtained from PBMCs. The receptors stem from a man aged 25 to 45 in good health and CMV-seronegative.

The J gene is TRBJ2-3, the V gene TRBV2, with 9 bases lining up with TRBD2. There are 14 residues in the CDR3. Germline CDR1 and CDR2: SNHLY and FYNNEI. V lost 11 bases and J lost 0; bases outside the gene matches: 6. The CDR3 reads CAPRGRESTDTQYF. DNA for the CDR3: TGTGCCCCCCGCGGGAGGGAGAGCACAGATACGCAGTATTTT.

This clone was counted once. The chain carries TRBV19 and TRBJ2-7; 12 bases match TRBD2. Unmatched junction bases numbered 7, after V lost 6 bases and J lost 7 bases. Per the germline V gene, CDR1 is LNHDA and CDR2 is SQIVND (reference sequence). CDR3 size: 14 residues. The DNA for the CDR3 is TGTGCCAGTAGGAGACTAGCGGGAGCGGAAGAGCAGTACTTC. It encodes CASRRLAGAEEQYF.

The V gene is TRBV7-9, the J gene TRBJ1-5, with 7 bases aligning to TRBD1. The ends lost 5 bases at V and 0 bases at J; junction bases unmatched: 4. This CDR3 has 15 amino acids. Germline V gene lookup returns CDR1 SEHNR and CDR2 FQNEAQ (reference sequence). CDR3 DNA: TGTGCCAGCAGCCCACAGGGGAGTAGCAATCAGCCCCAGCATTTT. This codes for CASSPQGSSNQPQHF. Together with reference TRBV7-9 and TRBJ1-5, the CDR3 gives the full variable domain: DTGVSQNPRHKITKRGQNVTFRCDPISEHNRLYWYRQTLGQGPEFLTYFQNEAQLEKSRLLSDRFSAERPKGSFSTLEIQRTEQGDSAMYLCASSPQGSSNQPQHFGDGTRLSIL.

The rearrangement links TRBV5-1 to TRBJ2-3, with D possibly being TRBD1 (6 bases). CDR3 length: 14 amino acids. Trimming shortened V by 4 bases and J by 1 base, and 10 bases separated the two germline ends. Germline values: CDR1 SGHRS, CDR2 YFSETQ. For the CDR3, the DNA is TGCGCCAGCAGCGTTGCAGGGGGCACAGATACGCAGTATTTT. Its translation is CASSVAGGTDTQYF.

The rearrangement links TRBV19 to TRBJ2-5, with D perhaps TRBD2 (6 bases). CDR1 is LNHDA, CDR2 SQIVND, per germline (reference sequence). V shed 3 bases and J shed 5 bases, with 10 bases lying between them. The CDR3 covers 13 residues. Here the CDR3 reads CASSIMGRETQYF. CDR3 nucleotides: TGTGCCAGTAGTATTATGGGGAGGGAGACCCAGTACTTC.

CDR3 residues: CASSQDHSGNTIYF. The CDR3 nucleotides read TGTGCCAGCAGCCAAGACCACTCCGGTAACACCATATATTTT. The rearrangement uses TRBV4-2 and TRBJ1-3; no clear D. Trimming removed 0 bases from V and 7 bases from J, with 10 bases in between. The CDR3 runs to 14 residues. Germline V lookup: CDR1 LGHNA, CDR2 YNFKEQ.

The chain recombines TRBV10-3 with TRBJ2-7, with 8 bases identical to TRBD1. The CDR3 contains 14 residues. Germline-derived CDR1 and CDR2 are ENHRY and SYGVKD. V trimming: 7 bases; J trimming: 1 base; junction bases outside the gene matches: 6. The CDR3 loop reads CAINAGTGSYEQYF. DNA for the CDR3: TGTGCCATCAACGCCGGGACAGGTTCCTACGAGCAGTACTTC.

The chain employs TRBV30 and TRBJ1-1; 7 bases line up with TRBD1. Germline V gene data show CDR1 as GTSNPN and CDR2 as SVGIG (reference sequence). The CDR3 spans 16 residues. The trim removed 4 bases at V and 4 bases at J, leaving 15 bases unmatched. CDR3 sequence (DNA): TGTGCCTGGATCGTTACGGGAAGGGGGCAGTTCACTGAAGCTTTCTTT. Protein sequence: CAWIVTGRGQFTEAFF.

This clone was seen a single time. This chain links TRBV7-2 with TRBJ1-1; TRBD1 aligns across 7 bases. Looked up from germline, CDR1 is SGHTA and CDR2 is FQGNSA. Germline trimming cut 5 bases from V and 0 bases from J; bases unmatched to any gene: 6. The CDR3 is 15 amino acids. CDR3 sequence reads: CASSIRDSLNTEAFF. The CDR3 DNA is TGTGCCAGCAGCATAAGGGACAGCTTGAACACTGAAGCTTTCTTT. The whole variable domain, filled in from reference TRBV7-2 and TRBJ1-1, reads GAGVSQSPSNKVTEKGKDVELRCDPISGHTALYWYRQSLGQGLEFLIYFQGNSAPDKSGLPSDRFSAERTGGSVSTLTIQRTQQEDSAVYLCASSIRDSLNTEAFFGQGTRLTVV.

This chain links TRBV5-6 with TRBJ1-4, with 7 bases that match TRBD1. Trimming took 4 bases from V and 8 from J; bases not matched to a gene: 11. The germline V gene encodes CDR1 SGHDT and CDR2 YYEEEE. This CDR3 is built from 15 residues. The CDR3 here is CASSRQTGPSEKLFF. CDR3 coding DNA: TGTGCCAGCAGCCGGCAGACAGGGCCCTCGGAAAAACTGTTTTTT. The variable domain in full, with the rest retrieved from reference TRBV5-6 and TRBJ1-4, is DAGVTQSPTHLIKTRGQQVTLRCSPKSGHDTVSWYQQALGQGPQFIFQYYEEEERQRGNFPDRFSGHQFPNYSSELNVNALLLGDSALYLCASSRQTGPSEKLFFGSGTQLSVL.

This chain links TRBV28 with TRBJ1-2, with D possibly being TRBD1 (6 bases). V was cut by 4 bases and J by 7 bases, with 16 bases left in between. Germline lookup yields CDR1 MDHEN and CDR2 SYDVKM. The CDR3 contains 14 residues. The CDR3 here is CASSSGAGRAGYTF. The CDR3 nucleotides are TGTGCCAGCAGTTCGGGGGCCGGGAGGGCTGGCTACACCTTC.

The chain uses TRBV29-1 and TRBJ2-1, with D possibly being TRBD1 (6 bases). Germline-derived CDR1 and CDR2 are SQVTM and ANQGSEA. The CDR3 has 17 amino acids. V lost 6 bases and J lost 12, with 33 bases in between. The DNA of the CDR3 is TGCAGCGTCCAACGGAACGACCCCCCGGGGCAGGGGAATTCGCAGTTCTTC. Amino acids: CSVQRNDPPGQGNSQFF.

V is TRBV28 and J is TRBJ2-6; TRBD1 matches at 7 bases. The germline CDR1 and CDR2 sequences are MDHEN and SYDVKM. The V gene end was trimmed by 5 bases and the J gene end by 0 bases; junction bases not matched to a gene: 1. This CDR3 contains 15 residues. The CDR3 loop reads CASSGTDSGANVLTF. The CDR3 DNA follows: TGTGCCAGCAGTGGGACAGACTCTGGGGCCAACGTCCTGACTTTC.